This is a list of T cell receptor beta chains from one sample in a study of blood T cell repertoires in COVID-19. Produced via immunoSEQ multiplex PCR; TCRdb's table is partial and in-frame only. The sample contains about 150,000 clones, approximately 81% of which appear only once. The sample consisted of peripheral blood. The source of these receptors is an older woman with active or convalescent COVID-19. Each CDR3 is given with its conserved first and last residue. Fields, in order: CDR3 protein, CDR3 DNA, J gene, clone size, V gene, D gene. The D gene is left open where the match is weak. A row's size may be missing; if present it is once, few, many or a size class.

cdr3_aa: CASSPPTGRRSQPQHF
cdr3_nt: TGTGCCAGCAGTCCACCGACAGGGCGGAGAAGTCAGCCCCAGCATTTT
j_call: TRBJ1-5
clone_size: .
v_call: TRBV28
d_call: TRBD1

cdr3_aa: CASSLGQGYNSPLHF
cdr3_nt: TGTGCCAGCAGCTTAGGTCAGGGTTATAATTCACCCCTCCACTTT
j_call: TRBJ1-6
clone_size: .
v_call: TRBV11-2
d_call: .

cdr3_aa: CASRPRAGGRTGELFF
cdr3_nt: TGTGCCAGCAGGCCCAGAGCGGGGGGGCGTACCGGGGAGCTGTTTTTT
j_call: TRBJ2-2
clone_size: .
v_call: TRBV2
d_call: TRBD2

cdr3_aa: CASSYGQRMGYTF
cdr3_nt: TGTGCCAGCAGTTACGGACAGAGGATGGGCTACACCTTC
j_call: TRBJ1-2
clone_size: .
v_call: TRBV6-6
d_call: .

cdr3_aa: CASSFQLGFAGYTF
cdr3_nt: TGTGCCAGCAGTTTTCAACTCGGGTTCGCTGGCTACACCTTC
j_call: TRBJ1-2
clone_size: .
v_call: TRBV27
d_call: .

cdr3_aa: CASSYSWTGTKSPLHF
cdr3_nt: TGTGCCAGCAGTTACTCCTGGACCGGGACAAAATCACCCCTCCACTTT
j_call: TRBJ1-6
clone_size: .
v_call: TRBV6-5
d_call: .

cdr3_aa: CASSEAWAQGYQPQHF
cdr3_nt: TGTGCCAGCAGTGAAGCATGGGCACAGGGATATCAGCCCCAGCATTTT
j_call: TRBJ1-5
clone_size: .
v_call: TRBV6-1
d_call: .

cdr3_aa: CASSLRNRATDTQYF
cdr3_nt: TGTGCCAGCAGCCTAAGAAACAGGGCCACAGATACGCAGTATTTT
j_call: TRBJ2-3
clone_size: .
v_call: TRBV9
d_call: .

cdr3_aa: CASSQGSLGGYTF
cdr3_nt: TGTGCCAGCAGCCAGGGGAGTTTAGGAGGCTACACCTTC
j_call: TRBJ1-2
clone_size: few
v_call: TRBV3-1/TRBV3-2
d_call: .

cdr3_aa: CASSDPRQGGREKLFF
cdr3_nt: TGTGCCAGCAGTGATCCTAGACAGGGAGGACGAGAAAAACTGTTTTTT
j_call: TRBJ1-4
clone_size: .
v_call: TRBV25-1
d_call: TRBD1

cdr3_aa: CASSPGQGRGKLFF
cdr3_nt: TGTGCCAGCAGCCCGGGACAGGGGCGAGGAAAACTGTTTTTT
j_call: TRBJ1-4
clone_size: .
v_call: TRBV28
d_call: TRBD1

cdr3_aa: CASSPPGGAANTEAFF
cdr3_nt: TGTGCCAGCAGTCCCCCGGGCGGGGCAGCGAACACTGAAGCTTTCTTT
j_call: TRBJ1-1
clone_size: .
v_call: TRBV28
d_call: .

cdr3_aa: CASSQEGRGYNSPLHF
cdr3_nt: TGTGCCAGCAGCCAAGAGGGCCGGGGATATAATTCACCCCTCCACTTT
j_call: TRBJ1-6
clone_size: few
v_call: TRBV14
d_call: .

cdr3_aa: CASSFPGQGGGYTF
cdr3_nt: TGTGCCAGCAGTTTCCCCGGGCAGGGTGGAGGCTACACCTTC
j_call: TRBJ1-2
clone_size: .
v_call: TRBV28
d_call: .

cdr3_aa: CASSSTPRGPNTGELFF
cdr3_nt: TGTGCCAGCAGCTCGACGCCCAGGGGGCCGAACACCGGGGAGCTGTTTTTT
j_call: TRBJ2-2
clone_size: .
v_call: TRBV13
d_call: TRBD1

cdr3_aa: CASSFLMGPGYETQYF
cdr3_nt: TGTGCCAGCAGCTTTTTGATGGGCCCAGGGTATGAGACCCAGTACTTC
j_call: TRBJ2-5
clone_size: .
v_call: TRBV7-2
d_call: .

cdr3_aa: CASSGLYTAFNQPQHF
cdr3_nt: TGTGCCAGCAGTGGCCTTTACACAGCATTTAATCAGCCCCAGCATTTT
j_call: TRBJ1-5
clone_size: .
v_call: TRBV2
d_call: .

cdr3_aa: CAISGLAGTSEQFF
cdr3_nt: TGTGCCATCAGTGGACTAGCGGGAACAAGTGAGCAGTTCTTC
j_call: TRBJ2-1
clone_size: .
v_call: TRBV10-3
d_call: TRBD2

cdr3_aa: CASSPLRSGEGYTF
cdr3_nt: TGTGCCAGCAGCCCCTTAAGGTCCGGGGAGGGCTACACCTTC
j_call: TRBJ1-2
clone_size: .
v_call: TRBV2
d_call: .

cdr3_aa: CASSDHSGLSYEQYF
cdr3_nt: TGTGCCAGCAGTGACCACAGCGGGCTCTCCTACGAGCAGTACTTC
j_call: TRBJ2-7
clone_size: .
v_call: TRBV6-2/TRBV6-3
d_call: .

cdr3_aa: CAIRPGFGTEAFF
cdr3_nt: TGTGCCATCAGGCCGGGTTTTGGGACTGAAGCTTTCTTT
j_call: TRBJ1-1
clone_size: few
v_call: TRBV10-3
d_call: .

cdr3_aa: CASSPAPGQGNYGYTF
cdr3_nt: TGTGCCAGCAGCCCGGCCCCGGGACAGGGGAACTATGGCTACACCTTC
j_call: TRBJ1-2
clone_size: few
v_call: TRBV27
d_call: TRBD1

cdr3_aa: CSVLRANTEAFF
cdr3_nt: TGCAGCGTTTTGAGGGCAAACACTGAAGCTTTCTTT
j_call: TRBJ1-1
clone_size: .
v_call: TRBV29-1
d_call: .

cdr3_aa: CSVGGTYGYTF
cdr3_nt: TGCAGCGTTGGTGGCACCTATGGCTACACCTTC
j_call: TRBJ1-2
clone_size: once
v_call: TRBV29-1
d_call: .

cdr3_aa: CASSTEPTIYGYTF
cdr3_nt: TGTGCCAGTAGTACCGAGCCGACAATTTATGGCTACACCTTC
j_call: TRBJ1-2
clone_size: .
v_call: TRBV19
d_call: .

cdr3_aa: CASSVLAGNYGYTF
cdr3_nt: TGTGCCAGCAGCGTATTAGCAGGGAACTATGGCTACACCTTC
j_call: TRBJ1-2
clone_size: few
v_call: TRBV9
d_call: .

cdr3_aa: CASSPGGAGYTF
cdr3_nt: TGTGCCAGCAGTCCAGGGGGAGCCGGCTACACCTTC
j_call: TRBJ1-2
clone_size: few
v_call: TRBV11-2
d_call: TRBD1

cdr3_aa: CASSRSRDRGPGELFF
cdr3_nt: TGCGCCAGCAGTCGATCCCGGGACAGGGGCCCCGGGGAGCTGTTTTTT
j_call: TRBJ2-2
clone_size: .
v_call: TRBV10-1
d_call: TRBD1

cdr3_aa: CASSASSRDFPPLDYGYTF
cdr3_nt: TGTGCCAGCAGCGCCTCCTCCCGGGACTTCCCCCCTCTAGACTATGGCTACACCTTC
j_call: TRBJ1-2
clone_size: .
v_call: TRBV5-8
d_call: .

cdr3_aa: CAISQTGEDTGELFF
cdr3_nt: TGTGCCATCAGCCAAACAGGGGAAGACACCGGGGAGCTGTTTTTT
j_call: TRBJ2-2
clone_size: .
v_call: TRBV10-3
d_call: TRBD1

cdr3_aa: CASRLTSTDTQYF
cdr3_nt: TGTGCCAGCAGGCTGACTAGCACAGATACGCAGTATTTT
j_call: TRBJ2-3
clone_size: .
v_call: TRBV28
d_call: .

cdr3_aa: CASSLSRGNQPQHF
cdr3_nt: TGTGCCAGCAGTTTATCACGCGGGAATCAGCCCCAGCATTTT
j_call: TRBJ1-5
clone_size: .
v_call: TRBV27
d_call: .

cdr3_aa: CASRYRDRGFHEQFF
cdr3_nt: TGTGCCAGCCGGTACCGGGACAGGGGTTTCCATGAGCAGTTCTTC
j_call: TRBJ2-1
clone_size: .
v_call: TRBV6-1
d_call: TRBD1

cdr3_aa: CASTPSRAGGYTGELFF
cdr3_nt: TGTGCCAGTACCCCGTCCCGGGCGGGAGGGTACACCGGGGAGCTGTTTTTT
j_call: TRBJ2-2
clone_size: .
v_call: TRBV19
d_call: TRBD2

cdr3_aa: CASSQDLGGGNEQFF
cdr3_nt: TGTGCCAGCAGCCAAGATCTTGGGGGAGGTAATGAGCAGTTCTTC
j_call: TRBJ2-1
clone_size: .
v_call: TRBV3-1/TRBV3-2
d_call: .

cdr3_aa: CASSYTGIGTEAFF
cdr3_nt: TGTGCCAGCAGTTACACAGGGATTGGCACTGAAGCTTTCTTT
j_call: TRBJ1-1
clone_size: .
v_call: TRBV6-2/TRBV6-3
d_call: .

cdr3_aa: CASRRRGGGEQYF
cdr3_nt: TGTGCCAGCAGGAGAAGGGGCGGCGGCGAGCAGTACTTC
j_call: TRBJ2-7
clone_size: .
v_call: TRBV7-8
d_call: .

cdr3_aa: CASSEIPANRDTQYF
cdr3_nt: TGCGCCAGCAGTGAGATTCCAGCGAATAGAGATACGCAGTATTTT
j_call: TRBJ2-3
clone_size: .
v_call: TRBV10-2
d_call: .